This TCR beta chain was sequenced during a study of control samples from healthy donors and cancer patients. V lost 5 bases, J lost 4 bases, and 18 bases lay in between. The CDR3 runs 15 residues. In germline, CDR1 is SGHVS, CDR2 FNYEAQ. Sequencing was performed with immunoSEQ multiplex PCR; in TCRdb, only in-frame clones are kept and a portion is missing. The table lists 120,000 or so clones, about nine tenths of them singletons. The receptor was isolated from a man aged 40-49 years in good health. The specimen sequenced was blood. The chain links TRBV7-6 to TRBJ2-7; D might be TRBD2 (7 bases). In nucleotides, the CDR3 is TGTGCCAGCAGCGAATACGGGGGGCTGGAATACGAGCAGTACTTC. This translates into CASSEYGGLEYEQYF.